This T cell receptor beta chain was found in a study of T cells after yellow fever vaccination. In the study overall: Some fractions had low cell numbers, and these were prepared with SMART-Seq v4 Ultra Low Input. Findings of the study overall: Most clones from primary vaccination were detected again post-booster (roughly 95% CD4, around 88% CD8). Researchers noted that a small share of clonotypes showed up in both CD4 and CD8 compartments.

The CDR3 sequence is 14 residues long. Trimming removed 1 base at V and 1 base at J, with 7 bases between. The germline V gene encodes CDR1 MNHNS and CDR2 SASEGT. They built TCR cDNA with 5'RACE template switching, a step that put in a universal primer site and UMIs. TCRdb re-called the 5' RACE reads with MiXCR, one entry per CDR3 protein. The sample records 450,000 to 550,000 distinct CDR3 sequences, 20% to 25% being singletons. The sample holds a few counts of this clonotype. Its antigen remains unknown. The chain uses TRBV6-1 and TRBJ2-5; no reliable D call. The TCR was taken from a young man who received the YFV17D yellow fever vaccine. The sample in question was PBMCs, obtained 21 days after the first yellow fever vaccination. Written as DNA, the CDR3 is TGTGCCAGCAGTGAAGGAAACGGCCAAGAGACCCAGTACTTC. As protein: CASSEGNGQETQYF.